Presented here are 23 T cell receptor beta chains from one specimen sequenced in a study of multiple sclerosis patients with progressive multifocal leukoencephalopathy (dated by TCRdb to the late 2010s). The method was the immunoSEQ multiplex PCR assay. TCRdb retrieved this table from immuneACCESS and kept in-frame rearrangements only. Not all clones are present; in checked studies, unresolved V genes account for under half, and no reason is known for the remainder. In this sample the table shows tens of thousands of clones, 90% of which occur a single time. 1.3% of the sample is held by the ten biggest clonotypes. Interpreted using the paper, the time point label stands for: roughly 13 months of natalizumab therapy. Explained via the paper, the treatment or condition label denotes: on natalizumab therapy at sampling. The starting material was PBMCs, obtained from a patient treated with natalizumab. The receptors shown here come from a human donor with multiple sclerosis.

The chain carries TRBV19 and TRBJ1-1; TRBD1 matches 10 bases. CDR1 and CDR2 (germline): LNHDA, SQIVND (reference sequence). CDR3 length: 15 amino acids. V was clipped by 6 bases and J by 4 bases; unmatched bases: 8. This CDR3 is CASSQGQGGPTEAFF. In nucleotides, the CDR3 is TGTGCCAGTAGCCAAGGACAGGGGGGACCCACTGAAGCTTTCTTT. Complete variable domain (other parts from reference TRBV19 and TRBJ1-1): DGGITQSPKYLFRKEGQNVTLSCEQNLNHDAMYWYRQDPGQGLRLIYYSQIVNDFQKGDIAEGYSVSREKKESFPLTVTSAQKNPTAFYLCASSQGQGGPTEAFFGQGTRLTVV.

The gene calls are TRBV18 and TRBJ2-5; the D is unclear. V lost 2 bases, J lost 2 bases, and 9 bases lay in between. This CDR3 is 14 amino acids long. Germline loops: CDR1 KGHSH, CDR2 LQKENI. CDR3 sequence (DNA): TGTGCCAGCTCACCAGGGCCAGCTCAAGAGACCCAGTACTTC. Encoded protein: CASSPGPAQETQYF.

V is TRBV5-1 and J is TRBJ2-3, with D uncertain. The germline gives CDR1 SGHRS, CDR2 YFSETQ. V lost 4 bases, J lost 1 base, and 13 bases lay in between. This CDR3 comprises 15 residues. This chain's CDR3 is CASSEWQARTDTQYF. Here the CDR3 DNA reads TGCGCCAGCAGCGAGTGGCAGGCTCGCACAGATACGCAGTATTTT.

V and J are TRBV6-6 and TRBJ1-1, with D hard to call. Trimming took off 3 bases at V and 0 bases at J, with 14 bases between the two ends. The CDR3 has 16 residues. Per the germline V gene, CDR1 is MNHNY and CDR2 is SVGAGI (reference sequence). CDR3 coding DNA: TGTGCCAGCAGTTATGGGGTATCACGGCTGAACACTGAAGCTTTCTTT. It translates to CASSYGVSRLNTEAFF.

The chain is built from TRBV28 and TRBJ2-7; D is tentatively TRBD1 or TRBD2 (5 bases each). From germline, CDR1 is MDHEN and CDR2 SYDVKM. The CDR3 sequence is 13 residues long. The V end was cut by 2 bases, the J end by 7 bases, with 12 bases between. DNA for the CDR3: TGTGCCAGCAGTTTAGGGACGCTGGGGGAGCAGTACTTC. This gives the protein CASSLGTLGEQYF.

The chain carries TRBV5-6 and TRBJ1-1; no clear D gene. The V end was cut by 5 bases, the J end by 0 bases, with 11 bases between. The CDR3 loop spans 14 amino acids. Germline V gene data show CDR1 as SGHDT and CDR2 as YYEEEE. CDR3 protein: CASRRVGVNTEAFF. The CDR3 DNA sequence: TGTGCCAGCAGACGCGTCGGGGTGAACACTGAAGCTTTCTTT.

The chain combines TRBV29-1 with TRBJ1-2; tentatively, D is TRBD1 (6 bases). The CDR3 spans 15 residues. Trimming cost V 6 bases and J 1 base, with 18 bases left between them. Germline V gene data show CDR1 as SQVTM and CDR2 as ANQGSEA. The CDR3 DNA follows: TGCAGCGTCCTCGGACGGGGACAAGATAACTATGGCTACACCTTC. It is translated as CSVLGRGQDNYGYTF. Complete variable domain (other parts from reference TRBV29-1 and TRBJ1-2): SAVISQKPSRDICQRGTSLTIQCQVDSQVTMMFWYRQQPGQSLTLIATANQGSEATYESGFVIDKFPISRPNLTFSTLTVSNMSPEDSSIYLCSVLGRGQDNYGYTFGSGTRLTVV.

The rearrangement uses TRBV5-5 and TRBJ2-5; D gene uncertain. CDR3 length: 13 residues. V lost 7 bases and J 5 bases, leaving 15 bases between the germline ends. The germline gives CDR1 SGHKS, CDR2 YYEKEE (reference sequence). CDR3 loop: CASSSGPPETQYF. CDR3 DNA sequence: TGTGCCAGCTCCTCCGGGCCCCCGGAGACCCAGTACTTC.

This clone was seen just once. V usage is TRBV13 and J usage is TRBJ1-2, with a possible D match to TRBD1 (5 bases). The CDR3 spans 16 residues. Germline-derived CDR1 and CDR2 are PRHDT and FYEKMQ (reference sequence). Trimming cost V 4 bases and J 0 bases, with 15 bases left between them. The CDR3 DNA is TGTGCCAGCAGCTCAGCAGGACAAATTACTAACTATGGCTACACCTTC. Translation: CASSSAGQITNYGYTF.

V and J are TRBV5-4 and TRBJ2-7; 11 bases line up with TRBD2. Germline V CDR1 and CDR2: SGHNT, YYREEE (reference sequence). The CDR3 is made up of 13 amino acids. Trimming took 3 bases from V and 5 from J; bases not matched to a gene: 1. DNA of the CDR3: TGTGCCAGCAGCTCGGGACTAGCGGACGAGCAGTACTTC. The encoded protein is CASSSGLADEQYF.

The CDR3 region is CASSVGRTTRTAGGYNEQFF. The CDR3 nucleotides read TGTGCCAGCAGCGTGGGGAGAACAACTCGAACCGCGGGGGGGTACAATGAGCAGTTCTTC. This chain uses TRBV9 with TRBJ2-1; 9 bases line up with TRBD2. Per germline, CDR1 SGDLS and CDR2 YYNGEE. The CDR3 runs 20 residues. V lost 2 bases, J lost 4 bases, and 19 bases stayed unmatched.

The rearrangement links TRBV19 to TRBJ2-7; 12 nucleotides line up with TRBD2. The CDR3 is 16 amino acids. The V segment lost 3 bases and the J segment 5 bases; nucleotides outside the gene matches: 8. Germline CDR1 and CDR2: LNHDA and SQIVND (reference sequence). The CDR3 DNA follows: TGTGCCAGTAGTATTCGGCTAGCGGGGGGGCCCCACGAGCAGTACTTC. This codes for CASSIRLAGGPHEQYF.

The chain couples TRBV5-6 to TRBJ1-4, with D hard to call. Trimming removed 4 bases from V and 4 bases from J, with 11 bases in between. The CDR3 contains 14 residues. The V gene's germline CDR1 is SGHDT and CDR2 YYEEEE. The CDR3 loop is CASSITVINEKLFF. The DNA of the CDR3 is TGTGCCAGCAGCATAACAGTGATTAATGAAAAACTGTTTTTT.

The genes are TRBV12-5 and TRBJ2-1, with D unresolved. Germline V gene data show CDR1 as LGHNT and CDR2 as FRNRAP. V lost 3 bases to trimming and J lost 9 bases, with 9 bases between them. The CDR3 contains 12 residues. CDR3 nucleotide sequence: TGTGCTAGTGGTTTTGGCGTTAGTGAGCAGTTCTTC. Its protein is CASGFGVSEQFF.

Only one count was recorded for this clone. The CDR3 loop is CASSPQGQGQPQYF. The DNA for the CDR3 is TGTGCCAGCTCACCACAGGGACAGGGTCAGCCCCAGTACTTC. The rearrangement uses TRBV18 and TRBJ2-5, with 9 nucleotides matching TRBD1. Germline CDR1 is KGHSH and CDR2 is LQKENI. The J segment lost 9 bases and the V segment lost 1 base, leaving 6 bases of the junction unmatched. The CDR3 length is 14 residues.

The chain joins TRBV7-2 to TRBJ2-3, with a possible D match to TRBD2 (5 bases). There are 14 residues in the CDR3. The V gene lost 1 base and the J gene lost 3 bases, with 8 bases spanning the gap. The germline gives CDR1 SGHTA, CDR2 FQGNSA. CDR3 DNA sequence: TGTGCCAGCAGCTTAGTCCGAGGGACAGATACGCAGTATTTT. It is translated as CASSLVRGTDTQYF.

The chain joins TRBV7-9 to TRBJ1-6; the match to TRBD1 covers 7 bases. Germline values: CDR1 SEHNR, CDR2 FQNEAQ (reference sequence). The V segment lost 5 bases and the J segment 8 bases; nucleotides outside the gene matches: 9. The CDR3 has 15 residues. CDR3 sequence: CASSVDRVGHSPLHF. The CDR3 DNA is TGTGCCAGCAGCGTTGACAGGGTAGGACATTCACCCCTCCACTTT. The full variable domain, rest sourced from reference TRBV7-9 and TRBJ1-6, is DTGVSQNPRHKITKRGQNVTFRCDPISEHNRLYWYRQTLGQGPEFLTYFQNEAQLEKSRLLSDRFSAERPKGSFSTLEIQRTEQGDSAMYLCASSVDRVGHSPLHFGNGTRLTVT.

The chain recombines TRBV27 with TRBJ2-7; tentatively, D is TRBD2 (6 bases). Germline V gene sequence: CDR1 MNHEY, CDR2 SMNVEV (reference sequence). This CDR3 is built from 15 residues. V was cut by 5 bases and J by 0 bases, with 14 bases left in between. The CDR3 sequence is CASSAGQAISYEQYF. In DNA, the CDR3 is TGTGCCAGCAGTGCGGGGCAGGCGATCTCCTACGAGCAGTACTTC.

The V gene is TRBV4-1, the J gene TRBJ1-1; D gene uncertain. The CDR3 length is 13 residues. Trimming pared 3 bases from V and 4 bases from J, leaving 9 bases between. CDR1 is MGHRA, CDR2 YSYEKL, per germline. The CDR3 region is CASSQGLGTEAFF. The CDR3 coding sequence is TGCGCCAGCAGCCAGGGTTTGGGCACTGAAGCTTTCTTT.

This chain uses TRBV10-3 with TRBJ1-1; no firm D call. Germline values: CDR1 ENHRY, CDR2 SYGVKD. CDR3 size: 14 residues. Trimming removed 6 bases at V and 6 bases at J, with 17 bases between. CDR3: CAISSILDGAEAFF. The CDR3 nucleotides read TGTGCCATCAGCTCCATACTGGACGGTGCTGAAGCTTTCTTT.

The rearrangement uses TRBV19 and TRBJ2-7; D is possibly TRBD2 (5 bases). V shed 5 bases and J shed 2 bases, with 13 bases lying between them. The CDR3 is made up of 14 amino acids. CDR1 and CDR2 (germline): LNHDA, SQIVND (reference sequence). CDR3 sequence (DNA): TGTGCCAGTAGTTCCGGGGATTCCGCCTACGAGCAGTACTTC. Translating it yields CASSSGDSAYEQYF.

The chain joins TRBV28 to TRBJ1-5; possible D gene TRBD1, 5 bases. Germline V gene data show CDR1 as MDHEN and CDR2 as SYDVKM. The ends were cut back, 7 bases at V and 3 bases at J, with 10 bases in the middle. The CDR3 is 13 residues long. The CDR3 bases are TGTGCCAGCACCGGGGGGATCAATCAGCCCCAGCATTTT. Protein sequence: CASTGGINQPQHF.

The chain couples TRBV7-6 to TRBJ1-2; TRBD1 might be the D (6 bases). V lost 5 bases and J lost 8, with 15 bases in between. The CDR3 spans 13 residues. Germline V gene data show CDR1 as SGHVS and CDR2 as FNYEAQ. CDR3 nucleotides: TGTGCCAGCAGCCTACTGGGGGGGCCCGGCTACACCTTC. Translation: CASSLLGGPGYTF.